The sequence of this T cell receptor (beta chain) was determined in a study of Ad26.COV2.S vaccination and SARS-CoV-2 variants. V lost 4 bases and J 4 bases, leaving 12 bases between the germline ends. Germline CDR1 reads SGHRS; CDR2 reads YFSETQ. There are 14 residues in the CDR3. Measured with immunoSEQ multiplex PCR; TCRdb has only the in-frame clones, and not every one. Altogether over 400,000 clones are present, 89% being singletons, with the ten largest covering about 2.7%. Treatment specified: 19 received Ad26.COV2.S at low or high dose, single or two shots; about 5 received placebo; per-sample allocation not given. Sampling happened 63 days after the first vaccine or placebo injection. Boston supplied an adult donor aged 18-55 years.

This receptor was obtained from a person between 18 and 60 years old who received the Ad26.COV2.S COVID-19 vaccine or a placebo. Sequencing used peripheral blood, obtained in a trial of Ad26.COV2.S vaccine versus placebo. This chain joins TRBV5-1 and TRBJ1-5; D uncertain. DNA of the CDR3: TGCGCCAGCAGCCCCGTGGACCGTAATCAGCCCCAGCATTTT. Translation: CASSPVDRNQPQHF. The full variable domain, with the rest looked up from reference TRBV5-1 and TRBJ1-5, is KAGVTQTPRYLIKTRGQQVTLSCSPISGHRSVSWYQQTPGQGLQFLFEYFSETQRNKGNFPGRFSGRQFSNSRSEMNVSTLELGDSALYLCASSPVDRNQPQHFGDGTRLSIL.